A few counts support the clone carrying this TCR beta chain. These data are taken from a study of Graves' ophthalmopathy and Graves' hyperthyroidism. Researchers took RNA transcripts and amplified TCR beta CDR3 regions from them. The library came from an HTBI-primed first-round RT-PCR and a second-round multiplex PCR. One entry per CDR3 protein, called by TCRdb with MiXCR from the multiplex PCR reads. The sample has 580,000 or so distinct CDR3 sequences; approximately 35% are singletons. V was cut by 4 bases and J by 7 bases, with 7 bases left in between. Germline V lookup: CDR1 GTSNPN, CDR2 SVGIG (reference sequence). The CDR3 length is 10 residues.

The J gene is TRBJ1-2, the V gene TRBV30; TRBD1 might be the D (5 bases). The receptor was derived from an adult man with Graves' hyperthyroidism. Sequencing used peripheral blood or thyroid tissue (not recorded which). The CDR3 spells CAWNQGGYTF. In nucleotides, the CDR3 is TGTGCCTGGAACCAGGGTGGCTACACCTTC.